The next 11 T cell receptor beta chains were all read from a single sample in a study of blood T cells in healthy people across ages. It was with a sample-barcoded 5' primer and a J-beta primer mix that a second PCR of roughly 7 to 12 cycles was run. MiXCR, run by TCRdb on the 5' RACE reads, gives a single entry per CDR3 protein. The table records about 570,000 distinct CDR3 sequences, 25% to 30% of them present only once. Sequences were obtained from blood. The receptors were sampled from a woman aged 70-85 years in good health.

The V gene is TRBV12-3 or TRBV12-4, the J gene TRBJ1-4, with TRBD1 as a possible D gene (5 bases). CDR3 length: 16 residues. The V end lost 6 bases, the J end lost 7 bases, and 21 bases lay between the germline ends. CDR3 bases: TGTGCCAGCAGAGGAAAGACGGGGGACTTAGGTGAAAAACTGTTTTTT. As protein: CASRGKTGDLGEKLFF.

The sample holds a few counts of this clonotype. The chain uses TRBV6-5 and TRBJ1-1; 9 bases fit TRBD1. The CDR3 covers 14 residues. J gave up 4 bases and V 4 bases, and 4 bases lay outside the gene matches. CDR1 is MNHEY and CDR2 is SVGAGI in the germline V gene. CDR3 DNA sequence: TGTGCCAGCAGTTCCGGGACAGGGCGCACTGAAGCTTTCTTT. Protein: CASSSGTGRTEAFF.

The J gene is TRBJ1-1, the V gene TRBV20-1; D is perhaps TRBD1 (5 bases). Germline V CDR1 and CDR2: DFQATT, SNEGSKA (reference sequence). The CDR3 has 12 residues. V lost 5 bases to trimming and J lost 8 bases, with 15 bases between them. The CDR3 sequence: CSAGGTRAEAFF. The CDR3 bases are TGCAGTGCTGGAGGGACGCGGGCCGAAGCTTTCTTT.

This clonotype has just a few counts. V gene TRBV20-1 combines with J gene TRBJ1-1; D is unresolved. Deletions cut 4 bases from V and 2 bases from J, with 14 bases between. The V gene's germline CDR1 is DFQATT and CDR2 SNEGSKA (reference sequence). The length of the CDR3 is 14 residues. This CDR3 reads CSAKMMGLNTEAFF. The CDR3 bases are TGCAGTGCTAAAATGATGGGCCTTAACACTGAAGCTTTCTTT.

The J gene is TRBJ2-4, the V gene TRBV6-2 or TRBV6-3; the match to TRBD1 covers 8 bases. The germline gives CDR1 MNHEY, CDR2 SVGEGT. The CDR3 length is 15 residues. Trimming at V came to 6 bases and at J to 0 bases, leaving 4 bases not matched to a gene. In DNA, the CDR3 is TGTGCCAGCAGGGGACAGGAGCTAGCCAAAAACATTCAGTACTTC. Its protein product is CASRGQELAKNIQYF.

The V gene is TRBV7-2, the J gene TRBJ2-3, with D maybe TRBD1 (6 bases). The germline V and J ends were trimmed by 4 bases and 15 bases, with 26 bases remaining between them. There are 15 residues in the CDR3. The V gene's germline CDR1 is SGHTA and CDR2 FQGNSA. Written as DNA, the CDR3 is TGTGCCAGCAGCTCCCATTCTTTTCCCGGGATCAGGGGTTATTTT. This gives the protein CASSSHSFPGIRGYF.

This clonotype showed up just a few times. V usage is TRBV7-2 and J usage is TRBJ2-2; 7 bases fit TRBD1. V gave up 5 bases and J gave up 3 bases; unmatched junction bases: 3. The V gene's germline CDR1 is SGHTA and CDR2 FQGNSA. The CDR3 sequence is 14 residues long. CDR3 residues: CASSRGQHTGELFF. CDR3 coding DNA: TGTGCCAGCAGCCGGGGACAGCACACCGGGGAGCTGTTTTTT.

This clonotype showed up many times. The chain joins TRBV7-6 to TRBJ2-3; D is uncertain. The V gene's germline CDR1 is SGHVS and CDR2 FNYEAQ. The V gene lost 1 base and the J gene lost 0 bases, with 11 bases spanning the gap. CDR3 length equals 16 residues. The CDR3 DNA is TGTGCCAGCAGCTTAGGGTCAGGCCTTAGCACAGATACGCAGTATTTT. Translation gives CASSLGSGLSTDTQYF.

This chain connects TRBV5-6 to TRBJ2-5; D is possibly TRBD2 (6 bases). CDR1 and CDR2 (germline): SGHDT, YYEEEE. The CDR3 sequence is 16 residues long. Trimming took 2 bases from V and 3 from J, leaving 17 bases between them. The CDR3 protein is CASSFFMGGREETQYF. The CDR3 DNA reads TGTGCCAGCAGCTTTTTTATGGGGGGTAGGGAAGAGACCCAGTACTTC.

The chain uses TRBV6-2 or TRBV6-3 and TRBJ2-1; D is perhaps TRBD1 (7 bases). The DNA end is a closer match to TRBJ2-7, so the J assignment may be wrong. The CDR3 has 15 amino acids. CDR1 MNHEY and CDR2 SVGEGT come from the germline V gene. The CDR3: CASNRQGAGTYEQYF. Here the CDR3 DNA reads TGTGCCAGCAACAGACAGGGCGCGGGGACCTACGAGCAGTACTTC.

There are a few counts of this clonotype. The chain recombines TRBV5-1 with TRBJ2-5; D assignment may be TRBD1 or TRBD2 (5 bases each). This CDR3 spans 16 amino acids. Trimming took 0 bases from V and 5 from J, leaving 17 bases between them. Germline V gives CDR1 SGHRS, CDR2 YFSETQ. The CDR3, as DNA: TGCGCCAGCAGCTTGGCGCTAGCAGGGTCCTCGGAGACCCAGTACTTC. It is translated as CASSLALAGSSETQYF.